What follows are 15 T cell receptor beta chains derived from one specimen sequenced in a study of identifying expanded T cells in peripheral blood. Data came from immunoSEQ multiplex PCR; TCRdb stores just in-frame clones and leaves some out. The table records about 91,000 clones, around nine tenths of them present only once. Material for sequencing was blood. The source is a person aged 18 to 70 in good health.

This clone has only one observation. The rearrangement links TRBV28 to TRBJ1-2; TRBD1 matches 7 bases. CDR1 and CDR2 (germline): MDHEN, SYDVKM. Trimming removed 5 bases from V and 5 bases from J; junction bases left unmatched: 8. The CDR3 sequence is 14 residues long. The CDR3: CASSPHPTGYGYTF. The CDR3 DNA reads as TGTGCCAGCAGTCCCCATCCGACAGGGTATGGCTACACCTTC.

V is TRBV19 and J is TRBJ2-2; unclear D gene. Trimming pared 8 bases from V and 6 bases from J, leaving 7 bases between. The CDR3 spans 11 residues. Germline V gene lookup returns CDR1 LNHDA and CDR2 SQIVND (reference sequence). CDR3 residues: CASDKAGELFF. As DNA, the CDR3 is TGTGCCAGTGACAAAGCCGGGGAGCTGTTTTTT.

The rearrangement uses TRBV5-6 and TRBJ2-7, with a possible D match to TRBD2 (6 bases). This CDR3 has 11 residues. V lost 4 bases and J 7 bases, leaving 9 bases between the germline ends. Germline values: CDR1 SGHDT, CDR2 YYEEEE. The CDR3 DNA is TGTGCCAGCAGCGCGGGGTATGAGCAGTACTTC. It encodes CASSAGYEQYF.

The V call is TRBV4-1, the J call TRBJ2-2, with 7 bases aligning to TRBD1. With 3 bases clipped from V and 0 bases from J, the junction kept 7 bases outside the gene matches. Germline V gene lookup returns CDR1 MGHRA and CDR2 YSYEKL. The CDR3 totals 17 residues. The CDR3 loop is CASSHRQQGTNTGELFF. The CDR3 coding sequence is TGCGCCAGCAGCCATCGTCAACAGGGGACGAACACCGGGGAGCTGTTTTTT.

This clone was observed a single time. The rearrangement joins TRBV5-4 to TRBJ2-3, with D tentatively TRBD1 or TRBD2 (7 bases each). This CDR3 has 16 residues. V was pared by 6 bases and J by 2 bases, with 19 bases between. Germline loops: CDR1 SGHNT, CDR2 YYREEE (reference sequence). The CDR3 DNA sequence: TGTGCCAGCACCTCCGCAGGGGGGGATTACACAGATACGCAGTATTTT. This sequence encodes CASTSAGGDYTDTQYF.

The chain carries TRBV2 and TRBJ2-5, with TRBD2 matching over 9 bases. V shed 6 bases and J 4 bases; nucleotides not matched to a gene: 6. In germline, CDR1 is SNHLY, CDR2 FYNNEI. This CDR3 has 14 amino acids. The chain's CDR3 is CASSNLAGAETQYF. In DNA, the CDR3 is TGTGCCAGCAGCAACTTAGCGGGGGCAGAGACCCAGTACTTC. The whole variable domain, remainder taken from reference TRBV2 and TRBJ2-5, is EPEVTQTPSHQVTQMGQEVILRCVPISNHLYFYWYRQILGQKVEFLVSFYNNEISEKSEIFDDQFSVERPDGSNFTLKIRSTKLEDSAMYFCASSNLAGAETQYFGPGTRLLVL.

V gene TRBV5-4 combines with J gene TRBJ2-3; 11 nucleotides match TRBD2. The CDR3 sequence is 16 residues long. CDR1 SGHNT and CDR2 YYREEE come from the germline V gene (reference sequence). The V segment lost 4 bases and the J segment 1 base; nucleotides outside the gene matches: 5. CDR3 DNA: TGTGCCAGCAGCCAGGTAGCGGGAGGGGGCACAGATACGCAGTATTTT. Translation: CASSQVAGGGTDTQYF. The variable domain in full, completed from reference TRBV5-4 and TRBJ2-3, reads ETGVTQSPTHLIKTRGQQVTLRCSSQSGHNTVSWYQQALGQGPQFIFQYYREEENGRGNFPPRFSGLQFPNYSSELNVNALELDDSALYLCASSQVAGGGTDTQYFGPGTRLTVL.

This chain links TRBV30 with TRBJ2-7, with a tentative D call TRBD2 (6 bases). The length of the CDR3 is 13 residues. The germline CDR1 and CDR2 sequences are GTSNPN and SVGIG (reference sequence). With 2 bases removed from V and 2 bases from J, the gap between germline ends came to 10 bases. For the CDR3, the DNA is TGTGCCTGGAGTAACGGGGGTACCTACGAGCAGTACTTC. This encodes CAWSNGGTYEQYF.

The V call is TRBV15, the J call TRBJ2-3, with TRBD2 identical over 7 bases. With 0 bases clipped from V and 2 bases from J, the junction kept 5 bases outside the gene matches. This CDR3 region has 16 residues. CDR1 is LNHNV, CDR2 YYDKDF, per germline (reference sequence). The CDR3: CATSRDRGVITDTQYF. The CDR3 coding sequence is TGTGCCACCAGCAGAGATCGGGGGGTTATCACAGATACGCAGTATTTT.

The rearrangement joins TRBV7-3 to TRBJ2-6, with unresolved D. Germline CDR1 and CDR2: SGHTA and FQGTGA. V was cut by 3 bases and J by 2 bases, with 2 bases left in between. This CDR3 is 13 amino acids long. CDR3 DNA: TGTGCCAGCAGCTTTACTGGGGCCAACGTCCTGACTTTC. Translating it yields CASSFTGANVLTF.

The chain combines TRBV5-4 with TRBJ2-2; 11 nucleotides agree with TRBD1. The CDR3 is 16 amino acids. Germline lookup yields CDR1 SGHNT and CDR2 YYREEE (reference sequence). Losses at the gene ends were 2 bases for V and 5 bases for J; bases not matched to a gene: 5. Here the CDR3 DNA reads TGTGCCAGCAGCTTAGTGGGGGACAGGGGGACCGGGGAGCTGTTTTTT. Its translation: CASSLVGDRGTGELFF. The full variable domain, with the rest looked up from reference TRBV5-4 and TRBJ2-2, is ETGVTQSPTHLIKTRGQQVTLRCSSQSGHNTVSWYQQALGQGPQFIFQYYREEENGRGNFPPRFSGLQFPNYSSELNVNALELDDSALYLCASSLVGDRGTGELFFGEGSRLTVL.

The chain combines TRBV7-2 with TRBJ1-1, with a possible D match to TRBD1 (6 bases). CDR1 is SGHTA, CDR2 FQGNSA, per germline. The CDR3 contains 16 residues. V gave up 1 base and J gave up 1 base, with 13 bases separating them. The CDR3 nucleotides read TGTGCCAGCAGCTTAGGAGGATGGGGGGCGAACACTGAAGCTTTCTTT. It codes for CASSLGGWGANTEAFF.

The chain carries TRBV7-9 and TRBJ1-5; 7 nucleotides line up with TRBD1. With 5 bases clipped from V and 0 bases from J, the junction kept 1 base outside the gene matches. The CDR3 runs to 14 residues. Germline V gene sequence: CDR1 SEHNR, CDR2 FQNEAQ (reference sequence). CDR3 sequence reads: CASSGDSSNQPQHF. CDR3 coding DNA: TGTGCCAGCAGCGGGGACAGTAGCAATCAGCCCCAGCATTTT. The full variable domain, with the rest looked up from reference TRBV7-9 and TRBJ1-5, is DTGVSQNPRHKITKRGQNVTFRCDPISEHNRLYWYRQTLGQGPEFLTYFQNEAQLEKSRLLSDRFSAERPKGSFSTLEIQRTEQGDSAMYLCASSGDSSNQPQHFGDGTRLSIL.

The chain joins TRBV4-1 to TRBJ2-1, with D uncertain. The CDR3 is made up of 10 amino acids. The germline gives CDR1 MGHRA, CDR2 YSYEKL. V lost 1 base and J lost 9, with 1 base in between. The CDR3: CASSQGEQFF. The CDR3, as DNA: TGCGCCAGCAGCCAAGGTGAGCAGTTCTTC.

J is TRBJ2-5 and V is TRBV19, with 11 bases matching TRBD2. This CDR3 has 15 residues. Germline CDR1 reads LNHDA; CDR2 reads SQIVND (reference sequence). The junction had 4 bases not matched to a gene; V was cut back by 3 bases and J by 4 bases. The CDR3 nucleotides are TGTGCCAGTAGTATGGTACTAGCGGGAGCAGAGACCCAGTACTTC. Residues: CASSMVLAGAETQYF.